One sample yielded the 28 T cell receptor beta chains listed below, sequenced in a study of long-term antiretroviral therapy in people with HIV. immunoSEQ v3.0 was run at survey level. Sequenced by immunoSEQ multiplex PCR; TCRdb stores in-frame clones only, minus some. The repertoire includes 20,000 or so clones, around three quarters of them detected once, and approximately 9.3% sits in the top ten. This specimen consisted of unsorted PBMCs, obtained 0.5 years before starting antiretroviral therapy. The receptors stem from a man between 18 and 35 years old with HIV.

The rearrangement links TRBV29-1 to TRBJ1-1; a weak D match, TRBD1 (5 bases). Germline V gene sequence: CDR1 SQVTM, CDR2 ANQGSEA. This CDR3 comprises 14 residues. V lost 4 bases, J lost 8 bases, and 20 bases lay in between. The CDR3 bases are TGCAGCGTTGGCGGGGCCCAAGGAGAAGCCGAAGCTTTCTTT. Its translation: CSVGGAQGEAEAFF.

The rearrangement uses TRBV28 and TRBJ1-5; 8 bases align to TRBD1. Germline trimming cut 4 bases from V and 3 bases from J; bases unmatched to any gene: 17. CDR3 size: 19 residues. Germline V CDR1 and CDR2: MDHEN, SYDVKM. CDR3 sequence: CASSSGDRTAPHSNQPQHF. The CDR3 DNA is TGTGCCAGCAGTTCGGGGGACAGGACGGCACCCCACTCCAATCAGCCCCAGCATTTT.

The rearrangement joins TRBV6-5 to TRBJ2-3, with unresolved D. V lost 0 bases, J lost 1 base, and 8 bases lay in between. The V gene's germline CDR1 is MNHEY and CDR2 SVGAGI. The CDR3 sequence is 15 residues long. CDR3 DNA: TGTGCCAGCAGTTACTCACTCCTGGGCACAGATACGCAGTATTTT. It yields the protein CASSYSLLGTDTQYF.

The J gene is TRBJ2-3, the V gene TRBV9; D might be TRBD1 or TRBD2, each matching 5 bases. This CDR3 has 17 amino acids. The ends were cut back, 4 bases at V and 0 bases at J, with 18 bases in the middle. Germline V CDR1 and CDR2: SGDLS, YYNGEE. CDR3 sequence: CASSFYGGEHSTDTQYF. The DNA for the CDR3 is TGTGCCAGCAGCTTTTATGGGGGAGAACATAGCACAGATACGCAGTATTTT.

V gene TRBV7-9 combines with J gene TRBJ1-2, with TRBD1 as a possible D gene (6 bases). The CDR3 has 14 amino acids. V was clipped by 1 base and J by 8 bases, with 14 bases between them. Germline V gives CDR1 SEHNR, CDR2 FQNEAQ (reference sequence). CDR3 bases: TGTGCCAGCAGCTTAGGGGCAGGGGCGGAGGGCTACACCTTC. It is translated as CASSLGAGAEGYTF.

The gene calls are TRBV5-1 and TRBJ2-7; TRBD1 aligns across 8 bases. CDR3 length: 12 residues. V gave up 7 bases and J gave up 7 bases; unmatched junction bases: 7. Per the germline V gene, CDR1 is SGHRS and CDR2 is YFSETQ. The CDR3 sequence is CASGGQGGEQYF. CDR3 bases: TGCGCCAGCGGCGGACAGGGTGGAGAGCAGTACTTC.

The chain recombines TRBV2 with TRBJ1-5; a weak D match, TRBD1 (5 bases). Between the trimmed V and J ends, which lost 7 bases and 1 base, there was a span of 17 bases. The CDR3 covers 16 residues. From germline, CDR1 is SNHLY and CDR2 FYNNEI. CDR3 nucleotide sequence: TGTGCCAGCAAGGGCCTCGGAAGGGGAAGCAATCAGCCCCAGCATTTT. Protein product: CASKGLGRGSNQPQHF. The full variable domain, with the rest looked up from reference TRBV2 and TRBJ1-5, is EPEVTQTPSHQVTQMGQEVILRCVPISNHLYFYWYRQILGQKVEFLVSFYNNEISEKSEIFDDQFSVERPDGSNFTLKIRSTKLEDSAMYFCASKGLGRGSNQPQHFGDGTRLSIL.

The rearrangement joins TRBV5-5 to TRBJ2-3, with a weak D call TRBD1 (6 bases). This CDR3 spans 14 amino acids. Germline V gene sequence: CDR1 SGHKS, CDR2 YYEKEE (reference sequence). Trimming left V 0 bases short and J 6 bases short, with 11 bases between. CDR3 residues: CASSLEQGSDTQYF. In DNA form, the CDR3 reads TGTGCCAGCAGCTTGGAACAGGGATCGGATACGCAGTATTTT. Together with reference TRBV5-5 and TRBJ2-3, the CDR3 gives the full variable domain: DAGVTQSPTHLIKTRGQQVTLRCSPISGHKSVSWYQQVLGQGPQFIFQYYEKEERGRGNFPDRFSARQFPNYSSELNVNALLLGDSALYLCASSLEQGSDTQYFGPGTRLTVL.

This rearrangement joins TRBV6-6 to TRBJ2-5, with D possibly TRBD2 on 6 matching bases. The CDR3 has 15 residues. Germline CDR1 and CDR2: MNHNY and SVGAGI (reference sequence). V was pared by 7 bases and J by 6 bases, with 21 bases between. Written as DNA, the CDR3 is TGTGCCAGCAACCCGAGAATGGGGAGGAGCAAGACCCAGTACTTC. Amino acid sequence: CASNPRMGRSKTQYF.

The chain recombines TRBV7-2 with TRBJ2-2; D possibly corresponds to TRBD1 (7 bases). CDR1 and CDR2 (germline): SGHTA, FQGNSA. This CDR3 has 16 residues. V was trimmed by 3 bases and J by 4 bases, leaving 15 bases between them. The CDR3 sequence: CASSFPVQGGTGELFF. The DNA of the CDR3 is TGTGCCAGCAGCTTCCCGGTCCAGGGGGGCACCGGGGAGCTGTTTTTT.

The V call is TRBV4-1, the J call TRBJ2-1; D is tentatively TRBD1 or TRBD2 (5 bases each). The CDR3 sequence is 14 residues long. The germline V gene encodes CDR1 MGHRA and CDR2 YSYEKL. The ends were cut back, 3 bases at V and 9 bases at J, with 15 bases in the middle. CDR3 sequence reads: CASSQSPPGPEQFF. The CDR3 nucleotides read TGCGCCAGCAGCCAGTCCCCCCCGGGGCCTGAGCAGTTCTTC.

V is TRBV27 and J is TRBJ2-7; TRBD1 aligns across 8 bases. Germline V gene data show CDR1 as MNHEY and CDR2 as SMNVEV (reference sequence). There are 16 residues in the CDR3. V was pared by 5 bases and J by 2 bases, with 11 bases of the junction left unmatched. CDR3 nucleotide sequence: TGTGCCAGCAGTCTCTTTGTGGGACAGGCCACCTACGAGCAGTACTTC. Protein: CASSLFVGQATYEQYF.

This clone was counted a single time. The DNA is omitted, as the CDR3 cannot be located on it reliably, and the CDR3 follows TCRdb's listing. This chain uses TRBV29-1 with TRBJ2-1; no check of the table's D call, TRBD2, against the DNA was made. The germline V gene has CDR1 SQVTM and CDR2 ANQGSEA. The CDR3 extends over 11 residues, inclusive of both ends. CDR3: CSVGAGTSGFF.

This clone has more than one count but fewer than ten. This CDR3 is CASSPLGSNEKLFF. For the CDR3, the DNA is TGTGCCAGCAGCCCACTAGGGAGTAATGAAAAACTGTTTTTT. This chain uses TRBV13 with TRBJ1-4; D uncertain. Trimming shortened V by 5 bases and J by 4 bases, and 11 bases separated the two germline ends. Per the germline V gene, CDR1 is PRHDT and CDR2 is FYEKMQ (reference sequence). This CDR3 has 14 residues.

The chain carries TRBV4-3 and TRBJ1-2; D gene unclear. Germline V gene lookup returns CDR1 LGHNA and CDR2 YSLEER. Between the trimmed V and J ends, which lost 0 bases and 8 bases, there was a span of 10 bases. This CDR3 region has 13 residues. The CDR3 DNA sequence: TGCGCCAGCAGCCAAGATCTGTCTGGGGGCTACACCTTC. This codes for CASSQDLSGGYTF.

The rearrangement joins TRBV5-6 to TRBJ2-7; no reliable D call. Trimming pared 4 bases from V and 2 bases from J, leaving 10 bases between. CDR1 and CDR2 from the germline V gene are SGHDT and YYEEEE. The CDR3 has 13 residues. This CDR3 reads CASSHATAYEQYF. The CDR3 DNA reads as TGTGCCAGCAGCCACGCCACAGCCTACGAGCAGTACTTC.

This clone is labeled as medium-sized. The V and J genes are TRBV15 and TRBJ2-7, with TRBD1 matching 8 bases. There are 15 residues in the CDR3. In germline, CDR1 is LNHNV, CDR2 YYDKDF (reference sequence). The V segment lost 5 bases and the J segment 3 bases; nucleotides outside the gene matches: 9. The CDR3 here is CATSDDRTGYYEQYF. The CDR3 DNA is TGTGCCACCAGCGACGACCGGACAGGGTACTACGAGCAGTACTTC. Full variable domain (rest looked up from reference TRBV15 and TRBJ2-7): DAMVIQNPRYQVTQFGKPVTLSCSQTLNHNVMYWYQQKSSQAPKLLFHYYDKDFNNEADTPDNFQSRRPNTSFCFLDIRSPGLGDTAMYLCATSDDRTGYYEQYFGPGTRLTVT.

This clone was found once. This chain uses TRBV4-3 with TRBJ2-7, with D tentatively TRBD1 (6 bases). The CDR3 contains 14 residues. Trimming removed 1 base from V and 3 bases from J, with 10 bases in between. Germline CDR1 and CDR2: LGHNA and YSLEER. CDR3 sequence (DNA): TGCGCCAGCAGCCAAGGAAGAGGGGGCTACGAGCAGTACTTC. Translating it yields CASSQGRGGYEQYF.

V usage is TRBV9 and J usage is TRBJ2-7, with a possible D match to TRBD1 (5 bases). Germline CDR1 is SGDLS and CDR2 is YYNGEE. This CDR3 has 14 amino acids. V lost 0 bases, J lost 4 bases, and 11 bases lay in between. CDR3 coding DNA: TGTGCCAGCAGCGTAGGTGACAGAGCTTACGAGCAGTACTTC. Translation gives CASSVGDRAYEQYF.

The chain couples TRBV13 to TRBJ2-1; D remains unclear. The CDR3 sequence is 15 residues long. Germline V gene lookup returns CDR1 PRHDT and CDR2 FYEKMQ (reference sequence). The ends were cut back, 4 bases at V and 4 bases at J, with 14 bases in the middle. Written as DNA, the CDR3 is TGTGCCAGCAGCTCCCTCGAGCTGGGTTACAATGAGCAGTTCTTC. Translation: CASSSLELGYNEQFF.

This chain connects TRBV13 to TRBJ1-3; 8 nucleotides match TRBD1. The CDR3 covers 15 residues. Per germline, CDR1 PRHDT and CDR2 FYEKMQ (reference sequence). J lost 4 bases, V lost 5 bases, and 7 bases had no gene match. The CDR3 reads CASSQRQGTGNTIYF. The CDR3 nucleotides read TGTGCCAGCAGCCAACGACAGGGGACCGGAAACACCATATATTTT.

The genes are TRBV12-5 and TRBJ1-1; D is ambiguous. The ends were cut back, 0 bases at V and 6 bases at J, with 5 bases in the middle. Germline V gene lookup returns CDR1 LGHNT and CDR2 FRNRAP. The CDR3 has 12 residues. CDR3 amino acids: CASGLVSAEAFF. The CDR3 coding sequence is TGTGCTAGTGGTTTGGTATCGGCTGAAGCTTTCTTT.

V gene TRBV19 combines with J gene TRBJ2-7, with D uncertain. CDR1 and CDR2 from the germline V gene are LNHDA and SQIVND (reference sequence). The CDR3 loop spans 13 amino acids. The V end was cut by 5 bases, the J end by 4 bases, with 12 bases between. The CDR3 spells CASSFSGRYEQYF. As DNA, the CDR3 is TGTGCCAGTAGTTTCTCCGGTCGTTACGAGCAGTACTTC.

This chain uses TRBV5-6 with TRBJ1-1; no clear D gene. The V gene's germline CDR1 is SGHDT and CDR2 YYEEEE. The CDR3 sequence is 13 residues long. With 2 bases removed from V and 5 bases from J, the gap between germline ends came to 10 bases. CDR3 loop: CASSLSDGTEAFF. The DNA of the CDR3 is TGTGCCAGCAGCTTATCGGACGGGACTGAAGCTTTCTTT.

This chain connects TRBV6-5 to TRBJ2-7; D not certain. CDR1 MNHEY and CDR2 SVGAGI come from the germline V gene. This CDR3 has 15 amino acids. Trimming pared 2 bases from V and 2 bases from J, leaving 13 bases between. In DNA, the CDR3 is TGTGCCAGCAGTTACACCGGTGAAGGGCCCTACGAGCAGTACTTC. Protein: CASSYTGEGPYEQYF.

V and J are TRBV29-1 and TRBJ2-3, with 7 bases aligning to TRBD2. V was pared by 0 bases and J by 4 bases, with 10 bases of the junction left unmatched. Germline V CDR1 and CDR2: SQVTM, ANQGSEA. This CDR3 is built from 16 residues. CDR3 nucleotide sequence: TGCAGCGTTGAAGATCCCAGAGCGGGGAGCGCAGATACGCAGTATTTT. Translated: CSVEDPRAGSADTQYF.

The genes are TRBV5-5 and TRBJ2-7; possibly TRBD1 for D (6 bases). The V end lost 1 base, the J end lost 0 bases, and 8 bases lay between the germline ends. Germline values: CDR1 SGHKS, CDR2 YYEKEE (reference sequence). The length of the CDR3 is 14 residues. CDR3 DNA sequence: TGTGCCAGCAGCTTGCAGGGGACCTCCTACGAGCAGTACTTC. Translating it yields CASSLQGTSYEQYF.

CDR3 nucleotides: TGCGCCAGCAGCTTAAGTTCCCCCTACTACAATGAGCAGTTCTTC. Translation gives CASSLSSPYYNEQFF. The chain couples TRBV5-1 to TRBJ2-1, with D hard to call. CDR1 SGHRS and CDR2 YFSETQ come from the germline V gene. Trimming took 2 bases from V and 3 from J, leaving 12 bases between them. This CDR3 region has 15 residues.